This TCR beta chain was profiled in a study of blood T cells in healthy people across ages. For the study at large: There was about one barcoded beta molecule captured by template switching per two T cells.

Germline CDR1 reads DFQATT; CDR2 reads SNEGSKA (reference sequence). This CDR3 is built from 12 residues. V lost 4 bases and J lost 8, with 14 bases in between. Extractions gave at least 6 micrograms of total RNA per sample. It was with a sample-barcoded 5' primer and a J-beta primer mix that a second PCR of roughly 7 to 12 cycles was run. TCRdb fed the 5' RACE reads into MiXCR, producing one record per CDR3 protein. Among about 680,000 distinct CDR3 sequences listed, 49% were seen once. This clonotype was observed a handful of times. The sample taken for sequencing was blood. This chain joins TRBV20-1 and TRBJ1-1; D gene ambiguous. The receptor's source is a woman aged 60-70 years in good health. The CDR3 nucleotides read TGCAGTGCTAATAAGGGAGAGGGAGAAGCTTTCTTT. Translating it yields CSANKGEGEAFF.